This T cell receptor (beta chain) was obtained from a study of blood T cell repertoires in COVID-19. The repertoire was sequenced with immunoSEQ multiplex PCR; TCRdb's copy has only in-frame clones and lacks some. The data contain about 230,000 clones, 85% to 90% of them singletons. Trimming left V 2 bases short and J 5 bases short, with 13 bases between. The CDR3 consists of 15 residues. In germline, CDR1 is MNHEY, CDR2 SMNVEV (reference sequence). Material for sequencing was peripheral blood. This TCR came from a man aged 50-60 years with COVID-19, enrolled during active disease. The V and J genes are TRBV27 and TRBJ2-1; D possibly corresponds to TRBD1 (5 bases). CDR3 region: CASSLKGPRDNEQFF. CDR3 bases: TGTGCCAGCAGTTTAAAGGGGCCTAGGGACAATGAGCAGTTCTTC.